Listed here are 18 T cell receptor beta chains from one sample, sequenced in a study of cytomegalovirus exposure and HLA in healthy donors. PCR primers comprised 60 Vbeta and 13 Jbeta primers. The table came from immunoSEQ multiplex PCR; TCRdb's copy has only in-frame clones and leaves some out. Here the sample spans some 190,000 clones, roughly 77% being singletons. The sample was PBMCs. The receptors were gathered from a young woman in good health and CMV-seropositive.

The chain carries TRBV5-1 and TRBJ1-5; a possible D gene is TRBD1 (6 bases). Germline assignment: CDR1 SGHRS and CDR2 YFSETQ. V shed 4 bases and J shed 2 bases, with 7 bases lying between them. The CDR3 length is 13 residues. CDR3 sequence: CASSPGGNQPQHF. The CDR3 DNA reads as TGCGCCAGCAGCCCAGGGGGCAATCAGCCCCAGCATTTT.

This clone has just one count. CDR3 residues: CASSPGGPDNEQFF. The CDR3 coding sequence is TGCGCCAGCAGCCCTGGGGGCCCAGACAATGAGCAGTTCTTC. The rearrangement uses TRBV5-1 and TRBJ2-1; possible D gene TRBD1, 6 bases. Trimming left V 4 bases short and J 5 bases short, with 13 bases between. Germline assignment: CDR1 SGHRS and CDR2 YFSETQ. The CDR3 extends over 14 amino acids.

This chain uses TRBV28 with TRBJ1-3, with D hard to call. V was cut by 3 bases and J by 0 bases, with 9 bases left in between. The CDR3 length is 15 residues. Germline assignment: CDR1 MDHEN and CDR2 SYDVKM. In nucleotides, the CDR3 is TGTGCCAGCAGTTTCGACGGGAGCTCTGGAAACACCATATATTTT. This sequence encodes CASSFDGSSGNTIYF.

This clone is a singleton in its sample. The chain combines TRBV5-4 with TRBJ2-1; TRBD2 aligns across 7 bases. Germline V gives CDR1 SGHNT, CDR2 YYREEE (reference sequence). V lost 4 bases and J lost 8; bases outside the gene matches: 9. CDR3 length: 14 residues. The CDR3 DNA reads TGTGCCAGCAGCCCGGGGACTATCTCGCATGAGCAGTTCTTC. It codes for CASSPGTISHEQFF.

The CDR3 DNA reads TGTGCCAGCAGTCTGAACCGGGACAGGGGGGAGACCCAGTACTTC. Translation: CASSLNRDRGETQYF. V is TRBV7-6 and J is TRBJ2-5; 11 bases line up with TRBD1. The junction had 8 bases not matched to a gene; V was cut back by 6 bases and J by 5 bases. In germline, CDR1 is SGHVS, CDR2 FNYEAQ. The length of the CDR3 is 15 residues.

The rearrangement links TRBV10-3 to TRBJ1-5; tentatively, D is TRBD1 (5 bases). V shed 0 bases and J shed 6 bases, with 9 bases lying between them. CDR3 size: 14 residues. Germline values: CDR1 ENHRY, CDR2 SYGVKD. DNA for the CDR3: TGTGCCATCAGTGAGTCGCAGGGTGGTCAGCCCCAGCATTTT. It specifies CAISESQGGQPQHF.

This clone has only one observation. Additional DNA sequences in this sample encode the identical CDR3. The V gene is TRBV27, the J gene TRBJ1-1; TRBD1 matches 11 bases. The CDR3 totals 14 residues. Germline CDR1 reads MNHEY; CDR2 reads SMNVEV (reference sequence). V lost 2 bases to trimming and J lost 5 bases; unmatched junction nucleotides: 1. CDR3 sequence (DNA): TGTGCCAGCAGTTTAGGGACAGGGGGGACTGAAGCTTTCTTT. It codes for CASSLGTGGTEAFF.

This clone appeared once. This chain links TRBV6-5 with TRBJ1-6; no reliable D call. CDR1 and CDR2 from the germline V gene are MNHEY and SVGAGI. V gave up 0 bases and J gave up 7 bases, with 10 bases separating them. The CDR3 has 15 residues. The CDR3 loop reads CASSYSNKANSPLHF. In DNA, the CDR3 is TGTGCCAGCAGTTACTCGAATAAAGCGAATTCACCCCTCCACTTT.

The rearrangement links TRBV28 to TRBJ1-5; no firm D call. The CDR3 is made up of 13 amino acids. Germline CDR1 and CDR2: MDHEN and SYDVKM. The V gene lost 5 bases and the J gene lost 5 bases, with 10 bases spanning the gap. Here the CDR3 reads CASSNTVYQPQHF. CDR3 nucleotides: TGTGCCAGCAGTAATACAGTTTATCAGCCCCAGCATTTT.

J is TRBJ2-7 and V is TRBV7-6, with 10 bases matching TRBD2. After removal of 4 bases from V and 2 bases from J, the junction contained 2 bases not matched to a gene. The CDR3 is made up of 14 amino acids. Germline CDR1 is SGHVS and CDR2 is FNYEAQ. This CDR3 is CASSSGTSAYEQYF. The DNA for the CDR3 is TGTGCCAGCAGCTCGGGGACTAGCGCCTACGAGCAGTACTTC.

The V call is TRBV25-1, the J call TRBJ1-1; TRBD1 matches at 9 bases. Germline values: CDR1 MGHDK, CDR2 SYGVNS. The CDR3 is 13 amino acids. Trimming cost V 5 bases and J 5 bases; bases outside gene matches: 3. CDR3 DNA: TGTGCCAGCAGTACACAGGGGGCTACTGAAGCTTTCTTT. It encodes CASSTQGATEAFF.

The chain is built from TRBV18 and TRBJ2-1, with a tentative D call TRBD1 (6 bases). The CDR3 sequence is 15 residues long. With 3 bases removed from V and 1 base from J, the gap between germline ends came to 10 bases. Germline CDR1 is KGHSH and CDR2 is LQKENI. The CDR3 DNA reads TGTGCCAGCTCACCGCCCGGGACATCCTACAATGAGCAGTTCTTC. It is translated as CASSPPGTSYNEQFF.

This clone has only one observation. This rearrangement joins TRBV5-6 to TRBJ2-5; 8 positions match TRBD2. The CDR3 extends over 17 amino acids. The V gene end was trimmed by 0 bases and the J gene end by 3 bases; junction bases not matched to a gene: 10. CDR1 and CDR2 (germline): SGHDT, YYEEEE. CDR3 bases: TGTGCCAGCAGCTTGGTCGGTAGCGGGATATTGGAAGAGACCCAGTACTTC. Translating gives CASSLVGSGILEETQYF.

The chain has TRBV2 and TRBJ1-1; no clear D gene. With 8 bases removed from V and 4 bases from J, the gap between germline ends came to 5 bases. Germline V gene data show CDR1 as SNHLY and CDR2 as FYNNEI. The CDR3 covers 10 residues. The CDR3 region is CASRSTEAFF. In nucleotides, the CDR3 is TGTGCCAGCCGGAGCACTGAAGCTTTCTTT.

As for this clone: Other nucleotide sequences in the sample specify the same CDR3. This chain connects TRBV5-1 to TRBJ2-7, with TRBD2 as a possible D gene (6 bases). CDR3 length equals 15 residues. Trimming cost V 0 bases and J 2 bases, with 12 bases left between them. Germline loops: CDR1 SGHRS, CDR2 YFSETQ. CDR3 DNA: TGCGCCAGCAGCTTGGAGGAAGGCGGGACCTACGAGCAGTACTTC. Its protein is CASSLEEGGTYEQYF.

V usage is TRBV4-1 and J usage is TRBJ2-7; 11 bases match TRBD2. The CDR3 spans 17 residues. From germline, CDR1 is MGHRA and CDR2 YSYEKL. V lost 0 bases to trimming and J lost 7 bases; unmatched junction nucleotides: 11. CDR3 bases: TGCGCCAGCAGCCAAGATGGTATACTAGCGGGAGTGGGGGAGCAGTACTTC. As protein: CASSQDGILAGVGEQYF.

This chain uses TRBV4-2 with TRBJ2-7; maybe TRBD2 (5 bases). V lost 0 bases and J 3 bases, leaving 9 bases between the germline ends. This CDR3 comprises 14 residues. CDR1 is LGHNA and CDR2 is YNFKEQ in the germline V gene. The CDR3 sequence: CASSQDSAGYEQYF. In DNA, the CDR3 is TGTGCCAGCAGCCAAGATAGCGCAGGCTACGAGCAGTACTTC.

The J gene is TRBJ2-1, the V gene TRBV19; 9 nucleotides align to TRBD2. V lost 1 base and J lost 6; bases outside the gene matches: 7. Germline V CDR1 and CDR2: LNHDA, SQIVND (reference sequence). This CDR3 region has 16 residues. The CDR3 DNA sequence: TGTGCCAGTAGTATAGCTCGACTAGCGGTCGCCAATGAGCAGTTCTTC. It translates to CASSIARLAVANEQFF.